Shown below are 18 T cell receptor beta chains from a single sample sequenced in a study of T cells in Graves' hyperthyroidism and ophthalmopathy. The investigators amplified TCR beta CDR3 regions from RNA transcripts. Initially, a first-round RT-PCR of the TCR CDR3 employed the HTBI primer set. TCRdb re-called the multiplex PCR reads through MiXCR, storing one row per CDR3 protein. Among about 300,000 distinct CDR3 sequences listed, approximately 15% were seen once. Material for sequencing was blood. The origin of the receptors is a man under 40 with Graves' hyperthyroidism.

This clonotype was picked up a small number of times. V usage is TRBV7-2 and J usage is TRBJ2-2; 7 nucleotides agree with TRBD2. The CDR3 spans 15 residues. Trimming took 1 base from V and 4 from J; bases not matched to a gene: 3. Germline V gives CDR1 SGHTA, CDR2 FQGNSA. Here the CDR3 DNA reads TGTGCCAGCAGCTTAGAAGCGGGACCCACCGGGGAGCTGTTTTTT. As protein: CASSLEAGPTGELFF. The variable domain in full, with the rest retrieved from reference TRBV7-2 and TRBJ2-2, is GAGVSQSPSNKVTEKGKDVELRCDPISGHTALYWYRQSLGQGLEFLIYFQGNSAPDKSGLPSDRFSAERTGGSVSTLTIQRTQQEDSAVYLCASSLEAGPTGELFFGEGSRLTVL.

This chain uses TRBV6-1 with TRBJ1-4; tentative D call: TRBD1 (5 bases). Germline loops: CDR1 MNHNS, CDR2 SASEGT. The CDR3 is 14 amino acids. V was trimmed by 1 base and J by 5 bases, leaving 8 bases between them. CDR3 nucleotide sequence: TGTGCCAGCAGTGAAGGTTGGGGCAATGAAAAACTGTTTTTT. This sequence encodes CASSEGWGNEKLFF.

This clonotype was seen at least ten times. CDR3 loop: CAIRAGLASGEQYF. The CDR3 nucleotides read TGTGCCATCAGGGCGGGACTAGCCTCGGGCGAGCAGTACTTC. The V gene is TRBV10-3, the J gene TRBJ2-7; TRBD2 agrees at 9 bases. Germline trimming cut 6 bases from V and 6 bases from J; bases unmatched to any gene: 9. This CDR3 comprises 14 residues. Germline CDR1 and CDR2: ENHRY and SYGVKD.

This clonotype was seen repeatedly, ten times or more. This sequence joins TRBV28 and TRBJ2-7; TRBD1 is a possible D gene (6 bases). The CDR3 is made up of 12 amino acids. CDR1 and CDR2 (germline): MDHEN, SYDVKM. V dropped 11 bases and J dropped 5 bases, with 16 bases sitting between them. The CDR3 DNA sequence: TGTGCCGGCTCTCAGGGGAACCACGAGCAGTACTTC. Amino acid sequence: CAGSQGNHEQYF. The entire variable domain, with the rest obtained from reference TRBV28 and TRBJ2-7, is as follows: DVKVTQSSRYLVKRTGEKVFLECVQDMDHENMFWYRQDPGLGLRLIYFSYDVKMKEKGDIPEGYSVSREKKERFSLILESASTNQTSMYLCAGSQGNHEQYFGPGTRLTVT.

The table lists this clonotype with a few counts. V gene TRBV7-6 combines with J gene TRBJ2-5; 8 nucleotides line up with TRBD1. This CDR3 is built from 17 residues. Germline values: CDR1 SGHVS, CDR2 FNYEAQ. Trimming took 3 bases from V and 7 from J; bases not matched to a gene: 16. CDR3 DNA sequence: TGTGCCAGCAGCTTGATGGGGGGACAGGCTCAGACGGGGACCCAGTACTTC. This encodes CASSLMGGQAQTGTQYF.

The sample holds a few counts of this clonotype. This rearrangement joins TRBV20-1 to TRBJ2-3, with a possible D match to TRBD2 (6 bases). The V gene lost 5 bases and the J gene lost 0 bases, with 9 bases spanning the gap. Germline V gives CDR1 DFQATT, CDR2 SNEGSKA (reference sequence). The CDR3 is 13 residues long. Written as DNA, the CDR3 is TGCAGTGCTTTAGCGGCTAGCACAGATACGCAGTATTTT. Its translation is CSALAASTDTQYF.

The gene calls are TRBV6-2 or TRBV6-3 and TRBJ2-2; unclear D gene. Germline CDR1 is MNHEY and CDR2 is SVGEGT. This CDR3 is 12 amino acids long. V lost 7 bases and J 7 bases, leaving 10 bases between the germline ends. In DNA, the CDR3 is TGTGCCAGCACCAGGCAGGACGGGGAGCTGTTTTTT. Its protein is CASTRQDGELFF.

This clonotype was observed a handful of times. The rearrangement links TRBV11-1 to TRBJ2-3; 12 bases line up with TRBD2. CDR1 and CDR2 (germline): SGHAT, FQDESV (reference sequence). V lost 5 bases, J lost 2 bases, and 14 bases stayed unmatched. This CDR3 has 19 amino acids. In DNA, the CDR3 is TGTGCCAGCAGCCTAAGGTGGCTAGCGGGAGGGCCCATCACAGATACGCAGTATTTT. Its translation is CASSLRWLAGGPITDTQYF. The full variable domain, completed using reference TRBV11-1 and TRBJ2-3, is EAEVAQSPRYKITEKSQAVAFWCDPISGHATLYWYRQILGQGPELLVQFQDESVVDDSQLPKDRFSAERLKGVDSTLKIQPAELGDSAMYLCASSLRWLAGGPITDTQYFGPGTRLTVL.

This clonotype was observed many times. CDR3 coding DNA: TGTGCCACCAGTGACAACTATGGCTACACCTTC. Translating it yields CATSDNYGYTF. J is TRBJ1-2 and V is TRBV24-1; no clear D. The CDR3 is made up of 11 amino acids. Trimming took 4 bases from V and 2 from J, leaving 1 base between them. Germline V lookup: CDR1 KGHDR, CDR2 SFDVKD.

The table lists this clonotype with many counts. The chain uses TRBV7-9 and TRBJ1-1; a possible D gene is TRBD1 (5 bases). The CDR3 has 13 residues. The V gene's germline CDR1 is SEHNR and CDR2 FQNEAQ (reference sequence). V lost 3 bases and J lost 1, with 6 bases in between. The DNA of the CDR3 is TGTGCCAGCAGCTTCACAGGGAACACTGAAGCTTTCTTT. The encoded protein is CASSFTGNTEAFF.

This clonotype appeared many times. The chain is built from TRBV7-6 and TRBJ2-1, with D possibly being TRBD2 (6 bases). CDR1 and CDR2 (germline): SGHVS, FNYEAQ. The V end lost 3 bases, the J end lost 4 bases, and 19 bases lay between the germline ends. The CDR3 spans 17 residues. The CDR3 DNA is TGTGCCAGCAGCTTGCACAGGAGGGCGGTTCCTTACAATGAGCAGTTCTTC. This codes for CASSLHRRAVPYNEQFF.

In its sample, this clonotype was seen a few times. DNA of the CDR3: TGTGCCTGGGCCAGGGGGGGAGGGGGGAATGAGCAGTTCTTC. This sequence encodes CAWARGGGGNEQFF. V usage is TRBV30 and J usage is TRBJ2-1; D may be TRBD1 or TRBD2 (7 bases each). Trimming cost V 5 bases and J 7 bases, with 18 bases left between them. Germline V CDR1 and CDR2: GTSNPN, SVGIG (reference sequence). The CDR3 totals 14 residues.

V and J are TRBV6-1 and TRBJ2-2, with TRBD1 matching over 7 bases. CDR1 and CDR2 from the germline V gene are MNHNS and SASEGT. There are 12 residues in the CDR3. With 7 bases clipped from V and 8 bases from J, the junction kept 4 bases outside the gene matches. The CDR3 DNA follows: TGTGCCAGCAAGGGGGCGGCTGGGGAGCTGTTTTTT. Protein sequence: CASKGAAGELFF.

The sample holds many counts of this clonotype. This chain joins TRBV12-3 or TRBV12-4 and TRBJ2-5, with TRBD1 as a possible D gene (5 bases). The CDR3 is 12 residues long. The V and J ends lost 6 bases and 4 bases respectively, with 9 bases between them. The CDR3 region is CASSSGLETQYF. DNA for the CDR3: TGTGCCAGCAGCTCAGGGTTAGAGACCCAGTACTTC.

CDR3 nucleotide sequence: TGCAGCGTTGAGCCGACAGGGGAAAGCTCCTACAATGAGCAGTTCTTC. Translated: CSVEPTGESSYNEQFF. The chain joins TRBV29-1 to TRBJ2-1, with 8 positions matching TRBD1. This CDR3 is 16 amino acids long. The V gene's germline CDR1 is SQVTM and CDR2 ANQGSEA. The V segment lost 3 bases and the J segment 0 bases; nucleotides outside the gene matches: 7.

This clonotype was recorded at least ten times. The chain combines TRBV7-2 with TRBJ2-5; 10 nucleotides match TRBD2. Germline V gene sequence: CDR1 SGHTA, CDR2 FQGNSA. J was trimmed by 4 bases and V by 5 bases; bases with no gene match: 1. The CDR3 covers 13 residues. In nucleotides, the CDR3 is TGTGCCAGCAGCCGGACTAGCGGAGAGACCCAGTACTTC. Translated, it gives CASSRTSGETQYF.

This clonotype was seen many times. This rearrangement joins TRBV20-1 to TRBJ2-7; TRBD1 matches 7 bases. V lost 5 bases and J lost 4; bases outside the gene matches: 8. CDR1 and CDR2 from the germline V gene are DFQATT and SNEGSKA (reference sequence). CDR3 length equals 13 residues. The CDR3 bases are TGCAGTGCTCAGACAGGGTTAAGATACGAGCAGTACTTC. Its protein product is CSAQTGLRYEQYF.

This clonotype was seen many times. The chain uses TRBV28 and TRBJ2-7; no clear D gene. The CDR3 spans 14 residues. V dropped 6 bases and J dropped 3 bases, with 15 bases sitting between them. Germline loops: CDR1 MDHEN, CDR2 SYDVKM. The CDR3 DNA is TGTGCCAGCAGCTCCCTCGGGCAGAGCTACGAGCAGTACTTC. The encoded protein is CASSSLGQSYEQYF.